These 18 T cell receptor beta chains originate from one sample sequenced in a study of blood T cell repertoires in COVID-19. The method was immunoSEQ multiplex PCR; TCRdb's version includes in-frame clones alone and lacks a portion of them. The table records a few hundred thousand clones, roughly nine tenths of them present only once. The sample comprised PBMCs or T cells enriched from blood (not recorded which). The origin of the receptors is a woman in her forties who had been exposed to COVID-19.

Regarding this clone: Other DNA sequences from this sample encode an identical CDR3 as well. The rearrangement joins TRBV18 to TRBJ1-1; 8 nucleotides line up with TRBD1. Germline V CDR1 and CDR2: KGHSH, LQKENI. V shed 3 bases and J 1 base; nucleotides not matched to a gene: 1. The CDR3 consists of 14 residues. This CDR3 is CASSPTGGNTEAFF. In DNA form, the CDR3 reads TGTGCCAGCTCACCCACAGGGGGGAACACTGAAGCTTTCTTT.

This chain joins TRBV6-5 and TRBJ1-4; no clear D gene. This CDR3 comprises 15 residues. The germline V gene has CDR1 MNHEY and CDR2 SVGAGI. The ends were cut back, 11 bases at V and 3 bases at J, with 19 bases in the middle. Written as DNA, the CDR3 is TGTGCCTCATCCGCCCCCCGGGAGTCTAATGAAAAACTGTTTTTT. It specifies CASSAPRESNEKLFF.

The rearrangement joins TRBV18 to TRBJ2-7; 7 bases are shared with TRBD1. The CDR3 is 19 residues long. From germline, CDR1 is KGHSH and CDR2 LQKENI. The J segment lost 6 bases and the V segment lost 3 bases, leaving 23 bases of the junction unmatched. CDR3 nucleotide sequence: TGTGCCAGCTCACCCCTTCCTACACAGGGGTCCGCGGTCCAAGTCGAGCAGTACTTC. Translated: CASSPLPTQGSAVQVEQYF.

J is TRBJ1-5 and V is TRBV10-2; D possibly corresponds to TRBD1 (6 bases). Trimming removed 6 bases at V and 7 bases at J, with 16 bases between. The germline V gene encodes CDR1 WSHSY and CDR2 SAAADI. CDR3 size: 14 residues. This CDR3 reads CASRATGREQPQHF. CDR3 in DNA: TGCGCCAGCAGAGCAACAGGGAGAGAACAGCCCCAGCATTTT.

For this clone: This specimen includes other DNA sequences encoding the same CDR3. The chain has TRBV30 and TRBJ2-2; 10 bases align to TRBD1. The CDR3 contains 14 residues. The ends lost 2 bases at V and 4 bases at J; junction bases unmatched: 1. Germline CDR1 GTSNPN, CDR2 SVGIG (reference sequence). The CDR3 here is CAWSRDRGTGELFF. The CDR3 region has the DNA TGTGCCTGGAGTCGGGACAGGGGCACCGGGGAGCTGTTTTTT.

The genes are TRBV11-1 and TRBJ2-1, with D possibly being TRBD1 (8 bases). The CDR3 runs to 15 residues. Germline loops: CDR1 SGHAT, CDR2 FQDESV (reference sequence). Trimming left V 7 bases short and J 2 bases short, with 15 bases between. The CDR3, as DNA: TGTGCCAGCACCATACAGGGGGGGGCCTACAATGAGCAGTTCTTC. Encoded protein: CASTIQGGAYNEQFF.

This clone was counted once. The chain links TRBV7-9 to TRBJ2-4; 7 nucleotides match TRBD1. Germline V gives CDR1 SEHNR, CDR2 FQNEAQ (reference sequence). The CDR3 covers 17 residues. J was trimmed by 2 bases and V by 1 base; bases with no gene match: 8. This CDR3 is CASSLGSTGATKNIQYF. CDR3 nucleotides: TGTGCCAGCAGCTTAGGGAGTACAGGGGCAACCAAAAACATTCAGTACTTC.

The rearrangement uses TRBV19 and TRBJ1-5; TRBD1 agrees at 8 bases. V lost 7 bases to trimming and J lost 5 bases; unmatched junction nucleotides: 7. This CDR3 has 14 residues. Looked up from germline, CDR1 is LNHDA and CDR2 is SQIVND (reference sequence). CDR3 amino acids: CASNGAGGYQPQHF. CDR3 sequence (DNA): TGTGCCAGTAATGGGGCAGGGGGCTATCAGCCCCAGCATTTT.

The V call is TRBV5-1, the J call TRBJ1-1; the D is unclear. The V gene lost 0 bases and the J gene lost 0 bases, with 6 bases spanning the gap. The CDR3 spans 14 residues. CDR1 SGHRS and CDR2 YFSETQ come from the germline V gene. The CDR3 protein is CASSLGLLNTEAFF. DNA for the CDR3: TGCGCCAGCAGCTTGGGACTCCTGAACACTGAAGCTTTCTTT.

The J gene is TRBJ2-6, the V gene TRBV7-9, with D tentatively TRBD2 (5 bases). CDR3 length: 15 residues. Germline CDR1 and CDR2: SEHNR and FQNEAQ (reference sequence). V was shortened by 2 bases and J by 0 bases, with 5 bases between the two germline ends. CDR3 residues: CASSLRGSGANVLTF. The CDR3 DNA reads as TGTGCCAGCAGCTTACGGGGCTCTGGGGCCAACGTCCTGACTTTC.

The V and J genes are TRBV19 and TRBJ2-2; D is uncertain. The germline V gene has CDR1 LNHDA and CDR2 SQIVND (reference sequence). V was trimmed by 0 bases and J by 2 bases, leaving 10 bases between them. This CDR3 comprises 16 residues. The chain's CDR3 is CASSIDRLVNTGELFF. CDR3 bases: TGTGCCAGTAGTATAGATCGGCTAGTTAACACCGGGGAGCTGTTTTTT.

This clone came up once. This chain links TRBV5-6 with TRBJ2-1, with D possibly TRBD2 on 5 matching bases. There are 17 residues in the CDR3. The V and J ends lost 7 bases and 0 bases respectively, with 20 bases between them. Germline CDR1 reads SGHDT; CDR2 reads YYEEEE. As DNA, the CDR3 is TGTGCCAGCGAACCAACGCCGCCGGGAAACTCCTACAATGAGCAGTTCTTC. This encodes CASEPTPPGNSYNEQFF. The full variable domain, completed using reference TRBV5-6 and TRBJ2-1, is DAGVTQSPTHLIKTRGQQVTLRCSPKSGHDTVSWYQQALGQGPQFIFQYYEEEERQRGNFPDRFSGHQFPNYSSELNVNALLLGDSALYLCASEPTPPGNSYNEQFFGPGTRLTVL.

The chain recombines TRBV15 with TRBJ2-7, with a weak D call TRBD2 (7 bases). Germline assignment: CDR1 LNHNV and CDR2 YYDKDF (reference sequence). The CDR3 extends over 16 amino acids. V was trimmed by 3 bases and J by 3 bases, leaving 18 bases between them. CDR3 residues: CATSSHRGGVIYEQYF. For the CDR3, the DNA is TGTGCCACCAGCAGCCACCGAGGGGGGGTCATCTACGAGCAGTACTTC.

This clone is a singleton in its sample. The chain has TRBV10-2 and TRBJ1-4; 11 nucleotides line up with TRBD1. The CDR3 consists of 19 residues. The germline gives CDR1 WSHSY, CDR2 SAAADI. V dropped 6 bases and J dropped 1; count of bases not matched to a gene: 13. The CDR3 region is CASRSFLGDRGVTNEKLFF. Written as DNA, the CDR3 is TGCGCCAGCAGAAGCTTCTTGGGGGACAGGGGGGTAACTAATGAAAAACTGTTTTTT.

J is TRBJ2-1 and V is TRBV2; tentative D call: TRBD1 (6 bases). Germline CDR1 SNHLY, CDR2 FYNNEI. Between the trimmed V and J ends, which lost 5 bases and 6 bases, there was a span of 11 bases. This CDR3 has 13 amino acids. The CDR3 protein is CASSFTGLNEQFF. CDR3 nucleotide sequence: TGTGCCAGCAGTTTTACAGGGCTCAATGAGCAGTTCTTC. Full variable domain (missing parts from reference TRBV2 and TRBJ2-1): EPEVTQTPSHQVTQMGQEVILRCVPISNHLYFYWYRQILGQKVEFLVSFYNNEISEKSEIFDDQFSVERPDGSNFTLKIRSTKLEDSAMYFCASSFTGLNEQFFGPGTRLTVL.

The rearrangement links TRBV18 to TRBJ2-7; 7 bases agree with TRBD1. CDR1 is KGHSH and CDR2 is LQKENI in the germline V gene. The CDR3 is made up of 15 amino acids. V was pared by 4 bases and J by 4 bases, with 10 bases of the junction left unmatched. In nucleotides, the CDR3 is TGTGCCAGCTCACTCGTCCGGGACAGTCTATACGAGCAGTACTTC. Translated: CASSLVRDSLYEQYF.

The sample holds one count of this clone. J is TRBJ1-2 and V is TRBV6-5, with 9 bases lining up with TRBD1. Germline CDR1 and CDR2: MNHEY and SVGAGI. The CDR3 runs 14 residues. Trimming removed 7 bases from V and 7 bases from J; junction bases left unmatched: 10. CDR3 DNA sequence: TGTGCCAGCACCCCTATGGGGGGACAGGGTGGCTACACCTTC. Its translation is CASTPMGGQGGYTF.

The CDR3 DNA reads as TGTGCCAGCAGTCCGACTAGCGGGATGAGGTACGAGCAGTACTTC. Encoded protein: CASSPTSGMRYEQYF. This chain connects TRBV5-4 to TRBJ2-7; 11 nucleotides match TRBD2. Germline CDR1 reads SGHNT; CDR2 reads YYREEE (reference sequence). V lost 5 bases to trimming and J lost 4 bases; unmatched junction nucleotides: 8. The CDR3 contains 15 residues.